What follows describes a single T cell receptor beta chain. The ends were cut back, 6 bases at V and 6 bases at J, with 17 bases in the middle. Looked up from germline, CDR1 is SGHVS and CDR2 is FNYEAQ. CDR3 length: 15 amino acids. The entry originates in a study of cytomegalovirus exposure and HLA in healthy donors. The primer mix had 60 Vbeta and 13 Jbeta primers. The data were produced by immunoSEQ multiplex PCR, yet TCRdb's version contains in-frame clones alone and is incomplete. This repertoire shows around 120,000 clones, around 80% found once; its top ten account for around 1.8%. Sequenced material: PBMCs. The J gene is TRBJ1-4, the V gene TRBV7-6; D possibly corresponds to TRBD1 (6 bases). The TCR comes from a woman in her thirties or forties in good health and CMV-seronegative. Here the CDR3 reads CASRLSGTLDEKLFF. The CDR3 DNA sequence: TGTGCCAGCAGATTATCCGGGACACTGGATGAAAAACTGTTTTTT.